This T cell receptor (beta chain) was recorded in a study of vaccination effects on CD4 cells after COVID-19. This CDR3 has 13 residues. Trimming took 5 bases from V and 3 from J, leaving 10 bases between them. Germline CDR1 reads KGHSH; CDR2 reads LQKENI. After roughly 10 days in culture, the CD4+ T cells were isolated. About this clone itself: No antigen is known for it.

Profiled with immunoSEQ multiplex PCR; TCRdb holds only in-frame clones, not every one. This table has more than 45,000 clones, around three quarters appearing once. This TCR derives from a human donor who received a COVID-19 vaccine. The genes are TRBV18 and TRBJ1-1; D gene unclear. The material sequenced was CD4+ T cells from PBMCs cultured without peptide, taken before COVID-19 vaccination. The DNA for the CDR3 is TGTGCCAGCTCATTCCTTGGGGACACTGAAGCTTTCTTT. This encodes CASSFLGDTEAFF.